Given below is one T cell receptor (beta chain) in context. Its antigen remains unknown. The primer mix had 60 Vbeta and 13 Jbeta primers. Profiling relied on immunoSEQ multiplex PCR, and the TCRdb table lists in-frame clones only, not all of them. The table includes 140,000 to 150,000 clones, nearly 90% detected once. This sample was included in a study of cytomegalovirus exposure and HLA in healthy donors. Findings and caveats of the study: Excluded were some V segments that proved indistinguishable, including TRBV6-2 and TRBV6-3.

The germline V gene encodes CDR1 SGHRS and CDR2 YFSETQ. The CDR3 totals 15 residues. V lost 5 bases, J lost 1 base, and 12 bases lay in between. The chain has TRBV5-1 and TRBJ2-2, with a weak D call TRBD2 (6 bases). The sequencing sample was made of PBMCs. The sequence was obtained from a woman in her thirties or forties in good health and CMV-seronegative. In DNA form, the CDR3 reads TGCGCCAGCAGTCCCTCGGGGGAGAACACCGGGGAGCTGTTTTTT. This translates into CASSPSGENTGELFF. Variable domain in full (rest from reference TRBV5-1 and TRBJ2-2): KAGVTQTPRYLIKTRGQQVTLSCSPISGHRSVSWYQQTPGQGLQFLFEYFSETQRNKGNFPGRFSGRQFSNSRSEMNVSTLELGDSALYLCASSPSGENTGELFFGEGSRLTVL.